A selection of T cell receptor beta chains follows, all from one sample in a study of blood T cell repertoires in COVID-19. This table comes from immunoSEQ multiplex PCR, and its TCRdb copy is limited to in-frame clones, with some not included. The data contain around 350,000 clones, around nine tenths of them singletons. Sequenced: peripheral blood. Source of these receptors: a human donor in a cohort sampled during active COVID-19. Both conserved end residues are part of each CDR3. Each record gives: clone size, J gene, V gene, D gene, CDR3 protein, CDR3 DNA. The D gene is left open where the match is weak. Where a row states a size, it is once, few, many or the class of an expanded clone; other rows omit it.

>many|TRBJ1-1|TRBV5-1|-
CASSLRGGAEAFF
TGCGCCAGCAGCTTGAGGGGGGGCGCTGAAGCTTTCTTT
>few|TRBJ1-2|TRBV7-9|TRBD1
CASRLGQGESGGYTF
TGTGCCAGCAGATTAGGACAGGGTGAATCTGGTGGCTACACCTTC
>-|TRBJ2-5|TRBV5-1|-
CASSLQGGRETQYF
TGCGCCAGCAGCCTCCAAGGGGGTCGAGAGACCCAGTACTTC
>-|TRBJ1-1|TRBV19|-
CASSPRRNTEAFF
TGTGCCAGTAGTCCCAGGCGGAACACTGAAGCTTTCTTT
>-|TRBJ2-1|TRBV24-1|-
CATSDFTNHEQFF
TGTGCCACCAGTGATTTTACTAACCATGAGCAGTTCTTC
>-|TRBJ2-5|TRBV9|TRBD2
CASSVGGAGGINQETQYF
TGTGCCAGCAGCGTGGGTGGAGCGGGGGGCATTAACCAAGAGACCCAGTACTTC
>-|TRBJ2-5|TRBV6-5|-
CASSYWVDSGKETQYF
TGTGCCAGCAGTTACTGGGTGGACAGCGGAAAAGAGACCCAGTACTTC
>-|TRBJ2-3|TRBV5-1|-
CASSINSGTSTDTQYF
TGCGCCAGCAGCATAAATAGCGGTACTAGCACAGATACGCAGTATTTT
>-|TRBJ1-6|TRBV7-9|TRBD1
CASSSTGAALHF
TGTGCCAGCAGCTCTACAGGGGCGGCCCTCCACTTT
>-|TRBJ2-6|TRBV2|TRBD1
CASSKDRGGSGANVLTF
TGTGCCAGCAGTAAGGACAGGGGAGGGTCTGGGGCCAACGTCCTGACTTTC
>few|TRBJ2-5|TRBV7-9|-
CASSRTMGGRGTQETQYF
TGTGCCAGCAGCCGCACCATGGGGGGGCGGGGGACCCAAGAGACCCAGTACTTC